Each of the 7 T cell receptor beta chains below was sequenced from the same sample in a study of cytomegalovirus exposure and HLA in healthy donors (TCRdb year 2017). Libraries came from the immunoSEQ multiplex PCR assay. For the multiplex PCR, a mixture combining 60 forward primers for TCR Vbeta segments and 13 reverse primers for TCR Jbeta segments was used. What TCRdb holds here is the immuneACCESS table cut down to in-frame rearrangements. Part of the clones is not present; checked against another copy, under half of the missing clones reflect an unresolved V gene, and the others are unexplained. Recorded for this sample are 95,000 to 150,000 clones; around 80% of them occurred a single time. The ten largest clones add up to 2.1% of the sample. Sequencing was performed on PBMCs. These receptors were taken from a man aged 25 to 45 in good health and CMV-seronegative.

This chain connects TRBV6-6 to TRBJ2-2; D perhaps matches TRBD1 (5 bases). Between the trimmed V and J ends, which lost 8 bases and 5 bases, there was a span of 21 bases. CDR1 is MNHNY, CDR2 SVGAGI, per germline (reference sequence). CDR3 size: 16 residues. The CDR3 region has the DNA TGTGCCAGCCTACAGACAGCTACCCTGAGGACCGGGGAGCTGTTTTTT. This codes for CASLQTATLRTGELFF.

J is TRBJ1-1 and V is TRBV5-6, with D possibly being TRBD1 (6 bases). The CDR3 consists of 13 residues. Trimming took off 4 bases at V and 5 bases at J, with 12 bases between the two ends. The V gene's germline CDR1 is SGHDT and CDR2 YYEEEE. For the CDR3, the DNA is TGTGCCAGCAGCGCCGGGCAGGGGACTGAAGCTTTCTTT. This codes for CASSAGQGTEAFF.

This clone was detected once. J is TRBJ2-5 and V is TRBV5-1, with 7 bases identical to TRBD2. V was pared by 4 bases and J by 0 bases, with 6 bases of the junction left unmatched. Germline-derived CDR1 and CDR2 are SGHRS and YFSETQ. The CDR3 runs 15 residues. The CDR3 DNA follows: TGCGCCAGCAGCGTGCTGGGGGGGAACCAAGAGACCCAGTACTTC. This encodes CASSVLGGNQETQYF. Looking up the rest from reference TRBV5-1 and TRBJ2-5 gives the full variable domain: KAGVTQTPRYLIKTRGQQVTLSCSPISGHRSVSWYQQTPGQGLQFLFEYFSETQRNKGNFPGRFSGRQFSNSRSEMNVSTLELGDSALYLCASSVLGGNQETQYFGPGTRLLVL.

The V and J genes are TRBV5-1 and TRBJ2-2, with D possibly matching TRBD2 (5 bases). CDR1 is SGHRS and CDR2 is YFSETQ in the germline V gene. The CDR3 consists of 13 residues. V was clipped by 2 bases and J by 5 bases, with 7 bases between them. This CDR3 is CASSLEGTGELFF. The CDR3 nucleotides read TGCGCCAGCAGCTTAGAGGGTACCGGGGAGCTGTTTTTT.

CDR3 nucleotide sequence: TGTGCCAGCAGCTTTGGACAGCTGAACACTGAAGCTTTCTTT. It yields the protein CASSFGQLNTEAFF. The chain links TRBV7-2 to TRBJ1-1; maybe TRBD1 (6 bases). The CDR3 contains 14 residues. In germline, CDR1 is SGHTA, CDR2 FQGNSA. V was cut by 3 bases and J by 0 bases, with 8 bases left in between.

This clone was detected only a few times. The chain employs TRBV25-1 and TRBJ1-6; no clear D gene. Germline CDR1 reads MGHDK; CDR2 reads SYGVNS. Trimming left V 3 bases short and J 8 bases short, with 14 bases between. This CDR3 contains 15 residues. CDR3 nucleotide sequence: TGTGCCAGCAGTGAGAGGCCCCTCCTCGATTCACCCCTCCACTTT. Translating gives CASSERPLLDSPLHF.

This chain uses TRBV6-5 with TRBJ1-1; a possible D gene is TRBD1 (5 bases). From germline, CDR1 is MNHEY and CDR2 SVGAGI. V lost 2 bases and J 4 bases, leaving 11 bases between the germline ends. The CDR3 spans 14 residues. The CDR3 nucleotides read TGTGCCAGCAGTTACGAAACAGGTGCCACTGAAGCTTTCTTT. This codes for CASSYETGATEAFF.